What follows are 20 T cell receptor beta chains derived from one specimen sequenced in a study of T cell responses to AZD1222 COVID-19 vaccine. Using immunoSEQ multiplex PCR, the repertoire was profiled, and TCRdb retains in-frame clones only, with some absent. The profile shows 90,000 to 110,000 clones, approximately 90% of them singletons. Sequenced here: peripheral blood, sampled on day 0 of AZD1222 vaccination. These receptors originate from an adult in good health.

The chain uses TRBV13 and TRBJ2-2; the match to TRBD2 covers 11 bases. This CDR3 comprises 19 residues. The germline gives CDR1 PRHDT, CDR2 FYEKMQ (reference sequence). Germline trimming cut 0 bases from V and 2 bases from J; bases unmatched to any gene: 8. The CDR3 nucleotides read TGTGCCAGCAGCTTAGGTGGCCGGGGGACTAGCGGCAACACCGGGGAGCTGTTTTTT. Amino acids: CASSLGGRGTSGNTGELFF.

The chain links TRBV28 to TRBJ1-2, with TRBD1 matching over 7 bases. V was pared by 6 bases and J by 7 bases, with 17 bases of the junction left unmatched. The germline CDR1 and CDR2 sequences are MDHEN and SYDVKM. This CDR3 region has 16 residues. This CDR3 is CASSQSSGGILRGYTF. DNA for the CDR3: TGTGCCAGCAGCCAAAGTTCAGGGGGAATTCTTCGTGGCTACACCTTC.

DNA for the CDR3: TGTGCCAGCAGTGAGCGCTACGAGCAGTACTTC. Translated, it gives CASSERYEQYF. This sequence joins TRBV6-1 and TRBJ2-7; no clear D. V was cut by 3 bases and J by 3 bases, with 3 bases left in between. Germline V lookup: CDR1 MNHNS, CDR2 SASEGT. There are 11 residues in the CDR3.

This chain joins TRBV6-1 and TRBJ1-5; D ambiguous. In germline, CDR1 is MNHNS, CDR2 SASEGT. V was trimmed by 3 bases and J by 7 bases, leaving 22 bases between them. This CDR3 has 17 amino acids. The CDR3 DNA reads TGTGCCAGCAGTGAGGGTGGAAGGACGACCTGGGGACAGCCCCAGCATTTT. Encoded protein: CASSEGGRTTWGQPQHF.

The V and J genes are TRBV6-5 and TRBJ2-7; TRBD1 or TRBD2 may be the D gene (6 bases each). CDR1 is MNHEY, CDR2 SVGAGI, per germline. This CDR3 is built from 15 residues. V lost 2 bases, J lost 2 bases, and 13 bases lay in between. CDR3 protein: CASSYGVEGAYEQYF. In DNA form, the CDR3 reads TGTGCCAGCAGTTACGGTGTGGAGGGGGCCTACGAGCAGTACTTC.

The chain is built from TRBV30 and TRBJ2-2; TRBD1 is a possible D gene (7 bases). The V gene's germline CDR1 is GTSNPN and CDR2 SVGIG (reference sequence). The CDR3 sequence is 15 residues long. Trimming removed 5 bases at V and 3 bases at J, with 16 bases between. The CDR3 DNA reads as TGTGCCTGGGGGAACAGGGGAGGCGACACCGGGGAGCTGTTTTTT. Residues: CAWGNRGGDTGELFF.

On this clone: A read error may produce the germline difference seen at one junction end. The V call is TRBV7-7, the J call TRBJ2-2, with 7 nucleotides matching TRBD2. Germline CDR1 SSHAT, CDR2 FNYEAQ (reference sequence). This CDR3 is 15 amino acids long. The CDR3 protein is CASSYTGGFTGELFF. The DNA for the CDR3 is TGTGCTAGCAGCTACACCGGGGGGTTCACCGGGGAGCTGTTTTTT.

In the case of this clone: This same CDR3 is encoded by further DNA sequences in the sample. V gene TRBV7-3 combines with J gene TRBJ1-1; TRBD1 is a possible D gene (6 bases). The germline V and J ends were trimmed by 0 bases and 1 base, with 6 bases remaining between them. Germline lookup yields CDR1 SGHTA and CDR2 FQGTGA. The CDR3 runs 14 residues. The CDR3 loop reads CASSLTGANTEAFF. CDR3 in DNA: TGTGCCAGCAGCTTAACGGGGGCGAACACTGAAGCTTTCTTT.

This clone has just a few counts. This CDR3 reads CASIQGRRTGELFF. CDR3 sequence (DNA): TGTGCCAGCATACAGGGGAGGAGGACCGGGGAGCTGTTTTTT. The chain links TRBV28 to TRBJ2-2; a possible D gene is TRBD1 (7 bases). Per the germline V gene, CDR1 is MDHEN and CDR2 is SYDVKM. The CDR3 totals 14 residues. Trimming removed 7 bases from V and 5 bases from J, with 14 bases in between.

This clone occurred a few times. CDR3 protein: CASSPQVYTEAFF. The DNA of the CDR3 is TGTGCCAGCAGTCCACAGGTATACACTGAAGCTTTCTTT. This chain uses TRBV12-3 or TRBV12-4 with TRBJ1-1, with a possible D match to TRBD1 (5 bases). The CDR3 totals 13 residues. The germline V and J ends were trimmed by 5 bases and 3 bases, with 10 bases remaining between them.

The chain combines TRBV28 with TRBJ1-2; perhaps TRBD1 as D (6 bases). CDR3 size: 16 residues. Germline V gene lookup returns CDR1 MDHEN and CDR2 SYDVKM. V dropped 5 bases and J dropped 6 bases, with 22 bases sitting between them. The CDR3 DNA reads as TGTGCCAGCAGTACCCGGCAGGGGCGCTACTGGGATGGCTACACCTTC. Its translation: CASSTRQGRYWDGYTF.

The rearrangement links TRBV7-3 to TRBJ1-2; possible D gene TRBD1, 5 bases. Deletions cut 0 bases from V and 9 bases from J, with 14 bases between. The germline V gene has CDR1 SGHTA and CDR2 FQGTGA. The CDR3 has 14 amino acids. Here the CDR3 reads CASSLTPGSGRYTF. CDR3 DNA: TGTGCCAGCAGCTTAACGCCAGGGTCAGGACGCTACACCTTC.

This sequence joins TRBV2 and TRBJ2-7, with D unclear. The germline gives CDR1 SNHLY, CDR2 FYNNEI. This CDR3 comprises 13 residues. Trimming took off 0 bases at V and 2 bases at J, with 5 bases between the two ends. The DNA of the CDR3 is TGTGCCAGCAGTGAAGCGACACCCTACGAGCAGTACTTC. This codes for CASSEATPYEQYF.

J is TRBJ2-1 and V is TRBV30, with D hard to call. This CDR3 region has 11 residues. The V gene's germline CDR1 is GTSNPN and CDR2 SVGIG (reference sequence). V gave up 5 bases and J gave up 7 bases, with 9 bases separating them. CDR3 nucleotides: TGTGCCTGGCGGAGTTGGAATGAGCAGTTCTTC. The encoded protein is CAWRSWNEQFF.

The chain is built from TRBV18 and TRBJ2-7; D uncertain. The germline V and J ends were trimmed by 4 bases and 6 bases, with 13 bases remaining between them. Germline V lookup: CDR1 KGHSH, CDR2 LQKENI. This CDR3 comprises 13 residues. The CDR3 coding sequence is TGTGCCAGCTCACTCGACCAGGTCCGCGAGCAGTACTTC. Translation: CASSLDQVREQYF. Together with reference TRBV18 and TRBJ2-7, the CDR3 gives the full variable domain: NAGVMQNPRHLVRRRGQEARLRCSPMKGHSHVYWYRQLPEEGLKFMVYLQKENIIDESGMPKERFSAEFPKEGPSILRIQQVVRGDSAAYFCASSLDQVREQYFGPGTRLTVT.

The chain has TRBV19 and TRBJ1-5; D gene uncertain. The CDR3 has 12 amino acids. V lost 10 bases and J 7 bases, leaving 14 bases between the germline ends. From germline, CDR1 is LNHDA and CDR2 SQIVND (reference sequence). In DNA form, the CDR3 reads TGTGCCACCCCGGCCGCCGGGCAGCCCCAGCATTTT. This translates into CATPAAGQPQHF. Drawing the rest from reference TRBV19 and TRBJ1-5, the complete variable domain is DGGITQSPKYLFRKEGQNVTLSCEQNLNHDAMYWYRQDPGQGLRLIYYSQIVNDFQKGDIAEGYSVSREKKESFPLTVTSAQKNPTAFYLCATPAAGQPQHFGDGTRLSIL.

The rearrangement links TRBV4-1 to TRBJ2-7, with D uncertain. The CDR3 runs to 16 residues. CDR1 and CDR2 from the germline V gene are MGHRA and YSYEKL. Trimming took off 1 base at V and 1 base at J, with 14 bases between the two ends. The chain's CDR3 is CASSQGGPVWSYEQYF. The CDR3 DNA reads as TGCGCCAGCAGCCAAGGTGGGCCCGTCTGGTCCTACGAGCAGTACTTC.

The chain couples TRBV19 to TRBJ2-1, with 7 bases fitting TRBD2. The CDR3 sequence is 15 residues long. From germline, CDR1 is LNHDA and CDR2 SQIVND (reference sequence). V lost 5 bases, J lost 4 bases, and 8 bases stayed unmatched. CDR3 bases: TGTGCCAGTAGTGTTCCGGGACTACAATACAATGAGCAGTTCTTC. As protein: CASSVPGLQYNEQFF.

The chain uses TRBV5-5 and TRBJ1-1; D unclear. CDR3 length: 13 amino acids. Trimming stripped 2 bases from V and 6 bases from J, with 11 bases between. Germline CDR1 reads SGHKS; CDR2 reads YYEKEE (reference sequence). The CDR3 region has the DNA TGTGCCAGCAGCTTTATGGAGGTGGCTGAAGCTTTCTTT. Protein sequence: CASSFMEVAEAFF.

The CDR3 region has the DNA TGTGCCAGCAGCTTAGGACCCGGGCAGGCTCAGTTCTTC. Amino acids: CASSLGPGQAQFF. The chain has TRBV13 and TRBJ2-1; no clear D gene. The CDR3 loop spans 13 amino acids. Germline CDR1 and CDR2: PRHDT and FYEKMQ (reference sequence). V gave up 0 bases and J gave up 13 bases, with 13 bases separating them.